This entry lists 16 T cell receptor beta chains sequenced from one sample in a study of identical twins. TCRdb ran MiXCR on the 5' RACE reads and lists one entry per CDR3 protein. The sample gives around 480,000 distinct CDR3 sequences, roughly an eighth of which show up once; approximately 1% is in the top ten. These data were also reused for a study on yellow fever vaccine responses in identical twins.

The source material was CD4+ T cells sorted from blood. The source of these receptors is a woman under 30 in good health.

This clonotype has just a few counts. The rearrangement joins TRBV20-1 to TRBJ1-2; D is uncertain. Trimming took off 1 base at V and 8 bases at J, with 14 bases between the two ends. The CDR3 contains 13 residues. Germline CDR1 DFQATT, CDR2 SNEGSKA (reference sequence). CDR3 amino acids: CSARGLKGGGYTF. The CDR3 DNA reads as TGCAGTGCTAGAGGGCTCAAGGGTGGAGGCTACACCTTC.

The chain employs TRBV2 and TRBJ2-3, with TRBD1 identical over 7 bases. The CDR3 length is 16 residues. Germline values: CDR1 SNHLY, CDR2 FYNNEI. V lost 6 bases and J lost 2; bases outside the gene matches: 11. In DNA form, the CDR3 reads TGTGCCAGCAGGCTAACAGGGGACATTTCCACAGATACGCAGTATTTT. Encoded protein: CASRLTGDISTDTQYF.

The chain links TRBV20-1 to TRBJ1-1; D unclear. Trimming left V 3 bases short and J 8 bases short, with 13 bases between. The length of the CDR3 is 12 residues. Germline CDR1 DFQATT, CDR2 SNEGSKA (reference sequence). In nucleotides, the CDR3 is TGCAGTGCTAGCGGCCAGGCGTTGGAAGCTTTCTTT. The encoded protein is CSASGQALEAFF.

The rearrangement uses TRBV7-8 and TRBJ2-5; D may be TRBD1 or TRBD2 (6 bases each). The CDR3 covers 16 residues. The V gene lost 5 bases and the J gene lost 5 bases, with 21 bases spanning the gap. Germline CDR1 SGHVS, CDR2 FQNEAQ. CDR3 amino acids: CASSPLSQGGRETQYF. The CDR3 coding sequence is TGTGCCAGCAGCCCACTCTCACAAGGGGGGCGCGAGACCCAGTACTTC. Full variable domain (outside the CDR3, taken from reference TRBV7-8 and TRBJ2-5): GAGVSQSPRYKVAKRGQDVALRCDPISGHVSLFWYQQALGQGPEFLTYFQNEAQLDKSGLPSDRFFAERPEGSVSTLKIQRTQQEDSAVYLCASSPLSQGGRETQYFGPGTRLLVL.

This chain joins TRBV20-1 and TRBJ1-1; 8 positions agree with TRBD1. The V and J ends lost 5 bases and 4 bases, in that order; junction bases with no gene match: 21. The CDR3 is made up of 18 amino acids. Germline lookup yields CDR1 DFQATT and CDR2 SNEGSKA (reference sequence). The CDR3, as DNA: TGCAGTGCTCCTAGGCGGGGGCGGACAGGGCAGCCTGGCACTGAAGCTTTCTTT. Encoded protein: CSAPRRGRTGQPGTEAFF.

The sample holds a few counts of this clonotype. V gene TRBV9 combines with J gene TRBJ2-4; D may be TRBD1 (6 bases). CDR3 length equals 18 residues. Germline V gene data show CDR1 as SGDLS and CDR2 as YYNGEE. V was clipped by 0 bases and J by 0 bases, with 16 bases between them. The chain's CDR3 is CASSVVAARGLAKNIQYF. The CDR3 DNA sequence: TGTGCCAGCAGCGTAGTTGCGGCGAGGGGGTTAGCCAAAAACATTCAGTACTTC.

Here the CDR3 reads CASSERQVLHF. The CDR3 nucleotides are TGCGCCAGCAGTGAAAGACAAGTCCTCCACTTT. The chain recombines TRBV10-2 with TRBJ1-6; D remains ambiguous. V was trimmed by 3 bases and J by 15 bases, leaving 9 bases between them. Germline V lookup: CDR1 WSHSY, CDR2 SAAADI. The CDR3 extends over 11 amino acids.

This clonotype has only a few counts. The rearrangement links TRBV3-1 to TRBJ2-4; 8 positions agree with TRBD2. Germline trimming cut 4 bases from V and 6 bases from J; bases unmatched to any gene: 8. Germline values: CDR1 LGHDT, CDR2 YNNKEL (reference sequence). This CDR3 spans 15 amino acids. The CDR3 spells CASSLAAGAGNIQYF. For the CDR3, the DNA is TGTGCCAGCAGCCTTGCAGCGGGGGCGGGAAACATTCAGTACTTC.

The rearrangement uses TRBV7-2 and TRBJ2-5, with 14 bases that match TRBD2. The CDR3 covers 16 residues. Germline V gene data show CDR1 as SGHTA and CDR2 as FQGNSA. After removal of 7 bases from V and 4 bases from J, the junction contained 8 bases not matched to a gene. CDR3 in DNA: TGTGCCAGCACCCGGACTAGCGGGGGGCCGGCAGAGACCCAGTACTTC. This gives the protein CASTRTSGGPAETQYF.

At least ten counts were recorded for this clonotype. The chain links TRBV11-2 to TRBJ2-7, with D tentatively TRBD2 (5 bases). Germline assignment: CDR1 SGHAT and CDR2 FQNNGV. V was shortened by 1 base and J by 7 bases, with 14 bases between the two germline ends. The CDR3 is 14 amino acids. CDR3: CASSLVAAWEEQYF. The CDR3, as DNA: TGTGCCAGCAGCTTAGTAGCCGCCTGGGAGGAGCAGTACTTC.

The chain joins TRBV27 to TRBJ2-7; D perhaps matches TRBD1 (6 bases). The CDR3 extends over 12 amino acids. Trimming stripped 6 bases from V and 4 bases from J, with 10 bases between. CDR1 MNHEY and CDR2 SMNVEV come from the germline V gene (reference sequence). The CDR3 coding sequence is TGTGCCAGCAGGGAGACAGGTTACGAGCAGTACTTC. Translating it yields CASRETGYEQYF.

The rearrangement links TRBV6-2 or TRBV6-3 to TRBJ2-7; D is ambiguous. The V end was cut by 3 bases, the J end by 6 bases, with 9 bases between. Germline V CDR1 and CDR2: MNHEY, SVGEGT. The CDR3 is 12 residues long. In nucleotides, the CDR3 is TGTGCCAGCAGTTATATCTCCGGCGAGCAGTACTTC. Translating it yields CASSYISGEQYF.

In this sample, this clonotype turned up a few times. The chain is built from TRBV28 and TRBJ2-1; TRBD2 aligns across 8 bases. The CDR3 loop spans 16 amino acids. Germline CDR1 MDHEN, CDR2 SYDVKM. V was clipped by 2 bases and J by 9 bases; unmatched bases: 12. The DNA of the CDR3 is TGTGCCAGCAGTTTAATAGCGGGGAAGGTCCGGGTTGAGCAGTTCTTC. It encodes CASSLIAGKVRVEQFF.

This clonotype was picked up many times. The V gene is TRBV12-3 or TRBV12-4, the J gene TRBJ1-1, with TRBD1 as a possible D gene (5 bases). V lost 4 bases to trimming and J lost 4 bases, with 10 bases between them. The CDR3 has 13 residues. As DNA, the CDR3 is TGTGCCAGCAGTTCTAGAGGGACCACTGAAGCTTTCTTT. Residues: CASSSRGTTEAFF.

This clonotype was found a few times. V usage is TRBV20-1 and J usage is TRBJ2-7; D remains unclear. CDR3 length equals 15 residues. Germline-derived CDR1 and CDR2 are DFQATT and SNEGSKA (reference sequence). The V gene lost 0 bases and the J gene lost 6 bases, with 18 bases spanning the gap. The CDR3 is CSARDLAKKVGEQYF. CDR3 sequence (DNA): TGCAGTGCTAGAGATTTGGCGAAAAAGGTGGGCGAGCAGTACTTC.

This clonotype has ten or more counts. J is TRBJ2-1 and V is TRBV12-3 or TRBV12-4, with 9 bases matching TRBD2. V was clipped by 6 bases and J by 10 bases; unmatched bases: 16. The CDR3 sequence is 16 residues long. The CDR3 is CASRGRREGRLMEQFF. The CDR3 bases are TGTGCCAGCAGGGGACGGCGGGAGGGCCGGTTGATGGAGCAGTTCTTC.